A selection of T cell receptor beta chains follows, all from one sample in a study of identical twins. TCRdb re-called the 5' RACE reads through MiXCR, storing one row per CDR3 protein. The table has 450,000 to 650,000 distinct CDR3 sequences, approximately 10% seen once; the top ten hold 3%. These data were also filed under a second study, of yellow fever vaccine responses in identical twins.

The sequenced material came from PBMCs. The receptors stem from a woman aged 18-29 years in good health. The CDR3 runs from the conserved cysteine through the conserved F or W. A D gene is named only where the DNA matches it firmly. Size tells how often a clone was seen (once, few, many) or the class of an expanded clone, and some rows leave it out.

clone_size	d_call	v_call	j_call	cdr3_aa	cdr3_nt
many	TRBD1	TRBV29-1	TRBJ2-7	CSVDRTGSSYEQYF	TGCAGCGTTGACCGGACAGGGAGCTCCTACGAGCAGTACTTC
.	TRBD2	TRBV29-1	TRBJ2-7	CSVRVGGYEQYF	TGCAGCGTCAGGGTGGGAGGGTACGAGCAGTACTTC
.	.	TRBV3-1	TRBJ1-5	CASSPYMGSEPQHF	TGTGCCAGCAGCCCGTACATGGGGTCAGAGCCCCAGCATTTT
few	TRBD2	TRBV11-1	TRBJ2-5	CASSLLGGQGEWQETQYF	TGTGCCAGCAGCTTATTGGGAGGGCAGGGCGAATGGCAAGAGACCCAGTACTTC
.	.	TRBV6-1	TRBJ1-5	CAGHRDSNQPQHF	TGTGCCGGACACCGGGACAGCAATCAGCCCCAGCATTTT
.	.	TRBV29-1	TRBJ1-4	CSVGGGLEEKLFF	TGCAGCGTGGGTGGGGGCTTGGAGGAAAAACTGTTTTTT
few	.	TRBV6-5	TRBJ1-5	CASSYYRSPNQPQHF	TGTGCCAGCAGTTACTATAGATCCCCCAATCAGCCCCAGCATTTT
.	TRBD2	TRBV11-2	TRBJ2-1	CASSLRSGAGLVNEQFF	TGTGCCAGCAGCTTAAGATCAGGGGCGGGACTAGTCAATGAGCAGTTCTTC
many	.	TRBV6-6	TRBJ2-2	CASSQGSGELFF	TGTGCCAGCAGCCAGGGGTCCGGGGAGCTGTTTTTT
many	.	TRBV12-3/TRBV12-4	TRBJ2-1	CASRRLEGSSYNEQFF	TGTGCCAGCAGGCGCCTTGAGGGGAGCTCCTACAATGAGCAGTTCTTC
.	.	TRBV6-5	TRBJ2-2	CASSYDSLGELFF	TGTGCCAGCAGTTACGACAGCCTGGGGGAGCTGTTTTTT
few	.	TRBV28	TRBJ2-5	CASSFWGAGTETQYF	TGTGCCAGCAGTTTTTGGGGGGCCGGGACGGAGACCCAGTACTTC
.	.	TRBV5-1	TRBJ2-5	CASSLGSAVGEETQYF	TGCGCCAGCAGCTTGGGGTCAGCCGTTGGCGAAGAGACCCAGTACTTC
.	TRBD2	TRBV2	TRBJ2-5	CASLGLAGTGTQYF	TGTGCCAGCCTAGGACTAGCGGGAACGGGGACCCAGTACTTC
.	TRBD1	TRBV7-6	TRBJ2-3	CASSAGQGTTDTQYF	TGTGCCAGCAGCGCAGGACAGGGGACTACAGATACGCAGTATTTT
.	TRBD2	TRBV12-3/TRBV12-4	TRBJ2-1	CASSFAGGPNEQFF	TGTGCCAGCAGTTTTGCGGGAGGGCCCAATGAGCAGTTCTTC
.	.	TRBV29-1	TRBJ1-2	CSVDPARSGYTF	TGCAGCGTCGACCCAGCCCGGAGCGGCTACACCTTC
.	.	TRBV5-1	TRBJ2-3	CASSLGEDTQYF	TGCGCCAGCAGCTTGGGGGAAGATACGCAGTATTTT
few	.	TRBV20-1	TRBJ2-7	CSASDGGAPYEQYF	TGCAGTGCCTCCGACGGGGGCGCCCCCTACGAGCAGTACTTC
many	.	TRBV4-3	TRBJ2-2	CASSQDDGAYTGELFF	TGCGCCAGCAGCCAAGATGACGGGGCATACACCGGGGAGCTGTTTTTT
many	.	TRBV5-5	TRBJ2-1	CASSLAGTSNNEQFF	TGTGCCAGCAGCTTGGCAGGGACATCCAACAATGAGCAGTTCTTC
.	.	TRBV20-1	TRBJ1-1	CSARDRDGNTEAFF	TGCAGTGCTAGAGATAGGGACGGGAACACTGAAGCTTTCTTT
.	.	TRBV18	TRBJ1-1	CASSQLTDSLYTEAFF	TGTGCCAGCTCACAACTCACGGACAGTTTGTACACTGAAGCTTTCTTT
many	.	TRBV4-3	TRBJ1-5	CASSQETGGNQPQHF	TGCGCCAGCAGCCAAGAGACCGGGGGCAATCAGCCCCAGCATTTT
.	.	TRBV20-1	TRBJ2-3	CSAPSEHHPSTDTQYF	TGCAGTGCCCCTAGCGAACACCACCCTAGCACAGATACGCAGTATTTT
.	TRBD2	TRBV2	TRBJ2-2	CASSDPAGVTGELFF	TGTGCCAGCAGTGACCCCGCGGGAGTCACCGGGGAGCTGTTTTTT
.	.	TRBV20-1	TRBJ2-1	CSASEDRYNEQFF	TGCAGTGCTAGCGAGGACAGATACAATGAGCAGTTCTTC
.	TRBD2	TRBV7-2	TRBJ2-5	CASSPDGTSVYETQYF	TGTGCCAGCAGCCCAGACGGGACTAGCGTCTATGAGACCCAGTACTTC
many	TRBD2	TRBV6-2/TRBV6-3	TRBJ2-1	CASSYLGLSGSSAYNEQFF	TGTGCCAGCAGTTATCTTGGTCTTAGCGGGTCGTCGGCCTACAATGAGCAGTTCTTC
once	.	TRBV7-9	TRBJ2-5	CASSLVLGLETQYF	TGTGCCAGCAGCTTAGTTCTTGGTTTGGAGACCCAGTACTTC
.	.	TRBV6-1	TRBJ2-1	CASRPPGTGRNEQFF	TGTGCCAGCAGACCCCCGGGAACAGGGAGGAATGAGCAGTTCTTC
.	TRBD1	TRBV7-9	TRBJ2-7	CASSWRGTGDFYEQYF	TGTGCCAGCAGCTGGAGGGGGACAGGGGATTTCTACGAGCAGTACTTC
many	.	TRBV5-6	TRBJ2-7	CASSLYGPYEQYF	TGTGCCAGCAGCTTGTATGGCCCCTACGAGCAGTACTTC
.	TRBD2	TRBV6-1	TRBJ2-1	CASIRRGGDLTREQFF	TGTGCCAGCATTCGGCGGGGAGGGGACCTTACAAGGGAGCAGTTCTTC
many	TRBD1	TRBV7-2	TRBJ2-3	CASLGQTITDTQYF	TGTGCCAGCTTGGGACAGACGATCACAGATACGCAGTATTTT
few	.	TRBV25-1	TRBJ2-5	CASSEFGEQETQYF	TGTGCCAGCAGTGAATTTGGAGAACAAGAGACCCAGTACTTC
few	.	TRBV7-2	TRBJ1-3	CASSLERVTIYF	TGTGCCAGCAGCTTAGAGAGGGTCACCATATATTTT
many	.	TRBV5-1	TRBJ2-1	CASTPWRGLLVDEQFF	TGCGCCAGCACCCCCTGGAGGGGGCTTCTGGTGGATGAGCAGTTCTTC
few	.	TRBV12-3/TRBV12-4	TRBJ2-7	CASSLGHRPPYEQYF	TGTGCCAGCAGTTTGGGACACCGGCCACCCTACGAGCAGTACTTC
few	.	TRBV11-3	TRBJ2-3	CASSLIPETQYF	TGTGCCAGCAGCTTAATTCCAGAAACGCAGTATTTT
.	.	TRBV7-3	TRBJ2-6	CASSLNRDGANVLTF	TGTGCCAGCAGCTTAAACAGGGATGGGGCCAACGTCCTGACTTTC
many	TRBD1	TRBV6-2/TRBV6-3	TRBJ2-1	CASTPAGTGDVDEQFF	TGTGCCAGCACCCCCGCAGGGACAGGGGATGTGGATGAGCAGTTCTTC
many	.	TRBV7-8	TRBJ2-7	CASSFRQNYYEQYF	TGTGCCAGCAGCTTCCGACAGAATTACTACGAGCAGTACTTC
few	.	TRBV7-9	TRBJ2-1	CASSSVTLPGSYNEQFF	TGTGCCAGCAGCTCTGTAACTCTTCCCGGCTCCTACAATGAGCAGTTCTTC